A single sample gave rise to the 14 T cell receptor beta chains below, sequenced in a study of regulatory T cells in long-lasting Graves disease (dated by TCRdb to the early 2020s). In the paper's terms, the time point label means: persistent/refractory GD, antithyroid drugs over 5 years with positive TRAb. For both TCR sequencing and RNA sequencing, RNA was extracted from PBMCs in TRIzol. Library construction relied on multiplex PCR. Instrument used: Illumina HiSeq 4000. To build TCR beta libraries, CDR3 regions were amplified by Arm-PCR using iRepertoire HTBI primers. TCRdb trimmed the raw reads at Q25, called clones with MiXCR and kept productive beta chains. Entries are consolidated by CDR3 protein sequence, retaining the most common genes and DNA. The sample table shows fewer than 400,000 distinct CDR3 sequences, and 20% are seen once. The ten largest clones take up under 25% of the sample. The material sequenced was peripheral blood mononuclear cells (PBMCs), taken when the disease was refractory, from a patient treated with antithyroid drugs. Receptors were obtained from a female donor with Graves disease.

CDR3 in amino acids: CSVEGPTDTQYF. The CDR3 nucleotides read TGCAGCGTTGAAGGGCCAACAGATACGCAGTATTTT. The chain links TRBV29-1 to TRBJ2-3; D is undetermined. V lost 1 base to trimming and J lost 3 bases, with 5 bases between them. CDR1 and CDR2 from the germline V gene are SQVTM and ANQGSEA. The CDR3 spans 12 residues.

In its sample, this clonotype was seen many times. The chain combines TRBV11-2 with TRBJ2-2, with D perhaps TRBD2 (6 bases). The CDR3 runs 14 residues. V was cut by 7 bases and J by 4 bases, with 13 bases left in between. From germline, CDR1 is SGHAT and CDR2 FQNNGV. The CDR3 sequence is CASTPGVSTGELFF. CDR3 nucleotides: TGTGCCAGCACTCCGGGAGTTAGCACCGGGGAGCTGTTTTTT.

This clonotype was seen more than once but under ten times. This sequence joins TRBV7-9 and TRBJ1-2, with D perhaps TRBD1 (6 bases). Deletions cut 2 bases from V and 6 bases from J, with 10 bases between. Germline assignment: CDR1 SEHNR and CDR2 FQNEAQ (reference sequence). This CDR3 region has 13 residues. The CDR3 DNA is TGTGCCAGCAGCTTACCCGGGGGCGATGGCTACACCTTC. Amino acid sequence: CASSLPGGDGYTF.

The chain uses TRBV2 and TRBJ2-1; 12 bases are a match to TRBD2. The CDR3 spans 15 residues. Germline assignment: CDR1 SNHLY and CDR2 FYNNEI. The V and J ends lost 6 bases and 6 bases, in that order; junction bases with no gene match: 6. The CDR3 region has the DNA TGTGCCAGCAGGGCTCTAGCGGGAGGGCCCAATGAGCAGTTCTTC. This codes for CASRALAGGPNEQFF.

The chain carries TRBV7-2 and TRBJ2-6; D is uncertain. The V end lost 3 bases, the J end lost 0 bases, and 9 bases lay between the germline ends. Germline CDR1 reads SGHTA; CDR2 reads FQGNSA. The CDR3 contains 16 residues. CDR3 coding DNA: TGTGCCAGCAGCTTTGGCGTCTTCTCTGGGGCCAACGTCCTGACTTTC. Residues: CASSFGVFSGANVLTF.

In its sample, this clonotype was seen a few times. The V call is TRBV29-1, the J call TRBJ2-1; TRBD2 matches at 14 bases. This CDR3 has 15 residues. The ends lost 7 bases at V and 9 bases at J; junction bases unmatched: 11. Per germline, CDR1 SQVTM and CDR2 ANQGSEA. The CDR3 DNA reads TGCAGCGCCCGACTAGCGGGAGGGCTATCTGGTGAGCAGTTCTTC. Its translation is CSARLAGGLSGEQFF.

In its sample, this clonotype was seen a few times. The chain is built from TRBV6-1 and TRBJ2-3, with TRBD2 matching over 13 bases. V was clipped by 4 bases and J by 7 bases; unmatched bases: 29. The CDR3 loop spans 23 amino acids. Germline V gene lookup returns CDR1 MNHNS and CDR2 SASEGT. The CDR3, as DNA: TGTGCCAGCAGTGCAACCGGGACTAGCGGGATTTTAAGGGGGCGAACTGCACTTAATACGCAGTATTTT. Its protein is CASSATGTSGILRGRTALNTQYF.

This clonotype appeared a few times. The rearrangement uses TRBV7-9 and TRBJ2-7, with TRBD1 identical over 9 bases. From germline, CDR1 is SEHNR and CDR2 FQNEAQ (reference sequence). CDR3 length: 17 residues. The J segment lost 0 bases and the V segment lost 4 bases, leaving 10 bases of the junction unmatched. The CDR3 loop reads CASSSPGTGMSSYEQYF. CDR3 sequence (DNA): TGTGCCAGCAGCTCCCCCGGGACAGGGATGAGCTCCTACGAGCAGTACTTC.

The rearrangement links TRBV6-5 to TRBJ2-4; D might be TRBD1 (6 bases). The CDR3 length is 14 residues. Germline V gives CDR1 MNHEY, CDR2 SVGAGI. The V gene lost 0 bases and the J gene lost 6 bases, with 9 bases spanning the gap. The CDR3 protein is CASSYSGQLNIQYF. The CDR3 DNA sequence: TGTGCCAGCAGTTACTCGGGACAATTAAACATTCAGTACTTC.

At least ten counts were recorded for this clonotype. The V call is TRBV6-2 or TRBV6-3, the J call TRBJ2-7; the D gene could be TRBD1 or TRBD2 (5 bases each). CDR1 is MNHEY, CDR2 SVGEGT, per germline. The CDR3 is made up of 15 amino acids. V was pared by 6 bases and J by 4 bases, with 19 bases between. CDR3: CASSVLPGPLYEQYF. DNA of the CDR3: TGTGCCAGCAGCGTACTCCCGGGACCTCTATACGAGCAGTACTTC.

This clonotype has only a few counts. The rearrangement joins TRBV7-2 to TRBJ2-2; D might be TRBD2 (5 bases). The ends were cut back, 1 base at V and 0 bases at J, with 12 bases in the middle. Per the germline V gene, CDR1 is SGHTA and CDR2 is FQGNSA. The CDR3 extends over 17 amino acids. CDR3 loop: CASSLVVRVANTGELFF. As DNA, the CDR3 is TGTGCCAGCAGCTTAGTCGTGCGGGTAGCGAACACCGGGGAGCTGTTTTTT.

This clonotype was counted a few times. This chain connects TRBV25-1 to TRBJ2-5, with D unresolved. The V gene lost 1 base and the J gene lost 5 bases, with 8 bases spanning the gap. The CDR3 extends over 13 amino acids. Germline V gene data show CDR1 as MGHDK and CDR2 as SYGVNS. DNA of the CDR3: TGTGCCAGCAGTGAATGGGGTTTGGAGACCCAGTACTTC. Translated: CASSEWGLETQYF.

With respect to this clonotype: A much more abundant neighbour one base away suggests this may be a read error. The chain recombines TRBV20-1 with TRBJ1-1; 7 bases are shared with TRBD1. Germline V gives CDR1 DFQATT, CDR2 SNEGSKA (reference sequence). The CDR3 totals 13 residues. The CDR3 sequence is CGARERGRPEAFF. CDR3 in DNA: TGCGGTGCTAGAGAGAGGGGGCGACCTGAAGCTTTCTTT.

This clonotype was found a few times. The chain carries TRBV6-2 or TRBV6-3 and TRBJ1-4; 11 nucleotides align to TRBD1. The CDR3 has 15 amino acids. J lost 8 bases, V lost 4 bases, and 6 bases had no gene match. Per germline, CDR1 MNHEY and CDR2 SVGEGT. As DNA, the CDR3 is TGTGCCAGCAGTTTTGGACAGGGGGCGGGCGAAAAACTGTTTTTT. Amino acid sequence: CASSFGQGAGEKLFF.